Each of the 9 T cell receptor beta chains below was sequenced from the same sample in a study of cytomegalovirus exposure and HLA in healthy donors. This PCR relied on a set of 60 Vbeta primers and 13 Jbeta primers. The assay was immunoSEQ multiplex PCR, and TCRdb's table has in-frame clones only and misses some. The table records more than 140,000 clones, around 80% of them present only once. The sample was PBMCs. The receptors here all came from a man younger than 45 in good health and CMV-seropositive.

The CDR3 loop reads CASSLENARATYEQYF. The DNA for the CDR3 is TGTGCCAGCAGCTTGGAAAACGCAAGAGCCACCTACGAGCAGTACTTC. The V gene is TRBV5-5, the J gene TRBJ2-7; D gene uncertain. This CDR3 comprises 16 residues. Trimming shortened V by 0 bases and J by 2 bases, and 15 bases separated the two germline ends. Germline-derived CDR1 and CDR2 are SGHKS and YYEKEE (reference sequence).

V usage is TRBV6-1 and J usage is TRBJ1-2, with D perhaps matching TRBD1 (6 bases). Germline V CDR1 and CDR2: MNHNS, SASEGT. With 1 base removed from V and 5 bases from J, the gap between germline ends came to 11 bases. This CDR3 comprises 14 residues. CDR3 residues: CASSEGGQGYGYTF. The CDR3, as DNA: TGTGCCAGCAGTGAAGGGGGGCAGGGTTATGGCTACACCTTC.

This chain connects TRBV4-1 to TRBJ2-5, with TRBD2 identical over 15 bases. V was pared by 4 bases and J by 4 bases, with 1 base of the junction left unmatched. The germline CDR1 and CDR2 sequences are MGHRA and YSYEKL. The CDR3 runs 15 residues. Here the CDR3 reads CASSPGLAGGETQYF. CDR3 sequence (DNA): TGCGCCAGCAGCCCGGGACTAGCGGGGGGAGAGACCCAGTACTTC.

The V and J genes are TRBV7-2 and TRBJ1-1; D ambiguous. The CDR3 loop spans 13 amino acids. Trimming stripped 2 bases from V and 10 bases from J, with 14 bases between. CDR1 and CDR2 (germline): SGHTA, FQGNSA. Here the CDR3 DNA reads TGTGCCAGCAGCTTACGCGAGGAGCGGGGAGCTTTCTTT. It encodes CASSLREERGAFF.

The rearrangement links TRBV5-1 to TRBJ1-1, with 7 bases matching TRBD1. After removal of 4 bases from V and 0 bases from J, the junction contained 0 bases not matched to a gene. Per the germline V gene, CDR1 is SGHRS and CDR2 is YFSETQ. The CDR3 is 13 amino acids. The CDR3 coding sequence is TGCGCCAGCAGCGGGACAGTGAACACTGAAGCTTTCTTT. Protein product: CASSGTVNTEAFF.

The chain employs TRBV28 and TRBJ2-1; 8 bases line up with TRBD2. Per germline, CDR1 MDHEN and CDR2 SYDVKM. The CDR3 length is 15 residues. With 6 bases clipped from V and 4 bases from J, the junction kept 8 bases outside the gene matches. Here the CDR3 DNA reads TGTGCCAGCAGCCTCGGGAGGGTGGATTACAATGAGCAGTTCTTC. Residues: CASSLGRVDYNEQFF.

The chain recombines TRBV5-6 with TRBJ2-1; 9 nucleotides agree with TRBD2. This CDR3 has 15 residues. V lost 4 bases, J lost 3 bases, and 5 bases stayed unmatched. Germline assignment: CDR1 SGHDT and CDR2 YYEEEE. The DNA of the CDR3 is TGTGCCAGCAGCCCCACGACTAGCGGCTACAATGAGCAGTTCTTC. Translating gives CASSPTTSGYNEQFF.

V and J are TRBV4-1 and TRBJ2-1; TRBD2 matches at 11 bases. The CDR3 is made up of 18 amino acids. The ends lost 1 base at V and 0 bases at J; junction bases unmatched: 5. Germline-derived CDR1 and CDR2 are MGHRA and YSYEKL. This CDR3 is CASSQVAGGLSSYNEQFF. In DNA form, the CDR3 reads TGCGCCAGCAGCCAAGTAGCGGGGGGGCTATCCTCCTACAATGAGCAGTTCTTC.

This clone was observed a few times. The rearrangement links TRBV15 to TRBJ2-2; D is undetermined. There are 13 residues in the CDR3. V gave up 0 bases and J gave up 6 bases, with 5 bases separating them. Germline V gene data show CDR1 as LNHNV and CDR2 as YYDKDF (reference sequence). This CDR3 is CATSRDSAGELFF. The CDR3 bases are TGTGCCACCAGCAGAGATTCGGCCGGGGAGCTGTTTTTT.